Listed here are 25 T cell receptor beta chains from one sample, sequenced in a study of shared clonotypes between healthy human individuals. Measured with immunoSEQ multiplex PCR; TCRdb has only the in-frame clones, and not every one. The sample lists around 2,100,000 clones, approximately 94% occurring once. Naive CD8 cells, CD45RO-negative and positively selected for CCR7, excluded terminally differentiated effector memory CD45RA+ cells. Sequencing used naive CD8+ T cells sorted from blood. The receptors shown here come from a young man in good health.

Here the CDR3 reads CASSLLGSQAYEQYF. CDR3 coding DNA: TGTGCCAGCAGTTTATTAGGCTCCCAAGCCTACGAGCAGTACTTC. The rearrangement uses TRBV27 and TRBJ2-7; D is undetermined. The length of the CDR3 is 15 residues. Germline lookup yields CDR1 MNHEY and CDR2 SMNVEV (reference sequence). The germline V and J ends were trimmed by 1 base and 2 bases, with 12 bases remaining between them.

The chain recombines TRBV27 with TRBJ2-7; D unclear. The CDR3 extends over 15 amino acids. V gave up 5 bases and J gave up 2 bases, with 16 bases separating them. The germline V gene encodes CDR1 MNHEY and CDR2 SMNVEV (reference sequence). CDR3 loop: CASSPFYGHPYEQYF. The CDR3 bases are TGTGCCAGCAGTCCCTTCTACGGCCACCCCTACGAGCAGTACTTC.

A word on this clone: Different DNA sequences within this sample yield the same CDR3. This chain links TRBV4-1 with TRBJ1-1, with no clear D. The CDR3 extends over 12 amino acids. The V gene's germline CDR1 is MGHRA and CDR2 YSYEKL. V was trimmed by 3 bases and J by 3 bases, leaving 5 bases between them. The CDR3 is CASSQFDTEAFF. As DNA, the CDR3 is TGCGCCAGCAGCCAGTTTGACACTGAAGCTTTCTTT.

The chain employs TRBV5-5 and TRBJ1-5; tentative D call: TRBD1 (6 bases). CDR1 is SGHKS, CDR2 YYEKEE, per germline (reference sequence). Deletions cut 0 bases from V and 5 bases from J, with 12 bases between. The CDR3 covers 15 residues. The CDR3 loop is CASSLDSGAYQPQHF. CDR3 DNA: TGTGCCAGCAGCTTGGACTCAGGGGCCTATCAGCCCCAGCATTTT.

CDR3 amino acids: CASGGAGETQYF. In DNA, the CDR3 is TGTGCCAGCGGGGGGGCTGGAGAGACCCAGTACTTC. The chain joins TRBV6-5 to TRBJ2-5, with D perhaps TRBD2 (7 bases). CDR1 and CDR2 (germline): MNHEY, SVGAGI. CDR3 length: 12 residues. V was cut by 8 bases and J by 4 bases, with 11 bases left in between.

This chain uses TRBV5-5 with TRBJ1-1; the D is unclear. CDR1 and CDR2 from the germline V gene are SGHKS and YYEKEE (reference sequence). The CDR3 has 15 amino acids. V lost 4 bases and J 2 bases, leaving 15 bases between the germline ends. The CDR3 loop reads CASSRSPGFNTEAFF. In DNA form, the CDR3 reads TGTGCCAGCAGCAGGAGCCCAGGCTTTAACACTGAAGCTTTCTTT.

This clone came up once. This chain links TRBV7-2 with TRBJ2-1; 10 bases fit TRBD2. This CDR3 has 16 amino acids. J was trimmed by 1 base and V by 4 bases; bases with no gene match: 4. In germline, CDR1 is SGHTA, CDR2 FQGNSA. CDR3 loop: CASSSLAGESYNEQFF. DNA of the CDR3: TGTGCCAGCAGCTCCCTAGCGGGAGAGTCCTACAATGAGCAGTTCTTC.

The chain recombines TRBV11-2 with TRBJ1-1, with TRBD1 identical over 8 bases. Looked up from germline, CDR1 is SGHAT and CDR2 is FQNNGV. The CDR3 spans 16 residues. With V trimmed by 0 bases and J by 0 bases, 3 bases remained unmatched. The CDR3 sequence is CASSLEGTGMNTEAFF. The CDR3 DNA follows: TGTGCCAGCAGCTTAGAGGGGACAGGTATGAACACTGAAGCTTTCTTT. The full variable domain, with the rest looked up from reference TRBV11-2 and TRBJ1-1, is EAGVAQSPRYKIIEKRQSVAFWCNPISGHATLYWYQQILGQGPKLLIQFQNNGVVDDSQLPKDRFSAERLKGVDSTLKIQPAKLEDSAVYLCASSLEGTGMNTEAFFGQGTRLTVV.

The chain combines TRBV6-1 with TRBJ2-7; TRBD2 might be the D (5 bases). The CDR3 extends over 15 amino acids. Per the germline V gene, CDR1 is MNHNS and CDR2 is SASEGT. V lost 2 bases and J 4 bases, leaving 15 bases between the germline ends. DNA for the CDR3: TGTGCCAGCAGTGAACTGAGGGCTTCCAATTACGAGCAGTACTTC. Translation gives CASSELRASNYEQYF.

The CDR3 sequence is CASSPQGGGANVLTF. CDR3 nucleotide sequence: TGCGCCAGCAGCCCACAGGGTGGTGGGGCCAACGTCCTGACTTTC. The V and J genes are TRBV5-1 and TRBJ2-6, with D maybe TRBD1 (6 bases). The germline CDR1 and CDR2 sequences are SGHRS and YFSETQ. V was trimmed by 4 bases and J by 3 bases, leaving 11 bases between them. CDR3 length: 15 residues.

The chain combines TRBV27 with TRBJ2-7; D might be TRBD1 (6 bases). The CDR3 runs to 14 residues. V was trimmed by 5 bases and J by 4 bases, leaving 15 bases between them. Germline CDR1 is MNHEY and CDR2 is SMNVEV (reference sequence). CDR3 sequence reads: CASSPQGMRYEQYF. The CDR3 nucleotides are TGTGCCAGCAGTCCTCAGGGGATGCGGTACGAGCAGTACTTC.

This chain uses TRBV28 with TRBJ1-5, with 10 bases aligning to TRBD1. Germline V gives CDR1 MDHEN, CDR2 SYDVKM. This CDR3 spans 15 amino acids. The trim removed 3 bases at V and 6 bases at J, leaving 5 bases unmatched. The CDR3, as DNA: TGTGCCAGCAGTTTTGGACAGGGGGGGATTCAGCCCCAGCATTTT. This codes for CASSFGQGGIQPQHF.

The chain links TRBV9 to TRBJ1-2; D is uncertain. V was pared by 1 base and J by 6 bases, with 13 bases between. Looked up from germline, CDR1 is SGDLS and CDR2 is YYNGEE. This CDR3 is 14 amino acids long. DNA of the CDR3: TGTGCCAGCAGCGTAAACGCTCTGAGAGATGGCTACACCTTC. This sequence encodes CASSVNALRDGYTF.

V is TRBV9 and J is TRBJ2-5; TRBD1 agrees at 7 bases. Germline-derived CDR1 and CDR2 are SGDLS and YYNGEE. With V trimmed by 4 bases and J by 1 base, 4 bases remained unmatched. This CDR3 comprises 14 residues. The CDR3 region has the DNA TGTGCCAGCAGCTTATGGGACAGCCAAGAGACCCAGTACTTC. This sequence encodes CASSLWDSQETQYF.

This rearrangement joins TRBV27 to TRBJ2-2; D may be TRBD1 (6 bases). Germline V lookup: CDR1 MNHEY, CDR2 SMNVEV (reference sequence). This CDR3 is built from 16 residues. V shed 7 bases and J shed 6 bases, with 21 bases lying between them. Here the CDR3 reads CASTPGAGEVAGELFF. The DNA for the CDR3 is TGTGCCAGCACCCCTGGGGCAGGGGAAGTGGCCGGGGAGCTGTTTTTT.

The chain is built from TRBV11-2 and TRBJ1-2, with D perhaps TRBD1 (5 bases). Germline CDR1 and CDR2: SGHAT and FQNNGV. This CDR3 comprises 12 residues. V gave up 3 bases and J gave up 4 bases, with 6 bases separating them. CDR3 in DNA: TGTGCCAGCAGCTTCGACAGCTATGGCTACACCTTC. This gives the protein CASSFDSYGYTF.

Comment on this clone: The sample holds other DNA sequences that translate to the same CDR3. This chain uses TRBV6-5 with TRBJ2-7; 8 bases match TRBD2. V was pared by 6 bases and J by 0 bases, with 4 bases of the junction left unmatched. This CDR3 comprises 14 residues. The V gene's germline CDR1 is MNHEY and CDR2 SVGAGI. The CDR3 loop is CASSTGGSSYEQYF. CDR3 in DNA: TGTGCCAGCAGCACGGGGGGGAGCTCCTACGAGCAGTACTTC.

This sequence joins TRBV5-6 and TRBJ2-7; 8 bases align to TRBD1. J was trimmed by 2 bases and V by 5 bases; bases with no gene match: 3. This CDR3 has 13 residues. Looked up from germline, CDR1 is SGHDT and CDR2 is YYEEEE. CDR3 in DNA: TGTGCCAGCAGGGTGACAGGGGCCTACGAGCAGTACTTC. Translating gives CASRVTGAYEQYF.

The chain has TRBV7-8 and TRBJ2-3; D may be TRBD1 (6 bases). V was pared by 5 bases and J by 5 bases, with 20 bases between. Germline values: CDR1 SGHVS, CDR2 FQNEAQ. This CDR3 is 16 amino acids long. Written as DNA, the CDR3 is TGTGCCAGCAGCCCATCCCGGGACATCCTACGAGATACGCAGTATTTT. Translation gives CASSPSRDILRDTQYF.

The CDR3 sequence: CATSRPESSYEQYF. CDR3 in DNA: TGTGCCACCAGCAGGCCGGAAAGCTCCTACGAGCAGTACTTC. The genes are TRBV15 and TRBJ2-7; D is ambiguous. V was trimmed by 3 bases and J by 0 bases, leaving 9 bases between them. The germline V gene has CDR1 LNHNV and CDR2 YYDKDF (reference sequence). CDR3 length equals 14 residues.

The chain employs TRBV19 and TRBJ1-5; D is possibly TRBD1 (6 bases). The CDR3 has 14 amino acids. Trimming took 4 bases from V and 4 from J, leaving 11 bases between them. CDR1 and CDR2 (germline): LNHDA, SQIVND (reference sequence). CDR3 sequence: CASSTDRSNQPQHF. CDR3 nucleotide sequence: TGTGCCAGTAGTACGGACAGATCAAATCAGCCCCAGCATTTT.

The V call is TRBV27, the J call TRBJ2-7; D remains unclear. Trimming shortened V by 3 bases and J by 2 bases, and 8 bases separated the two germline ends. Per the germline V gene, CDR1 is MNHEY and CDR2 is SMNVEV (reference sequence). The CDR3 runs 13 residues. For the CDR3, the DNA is TGTGCCAGCAGTTTGGCTTTCCCCTACGAGCAGTACTTC. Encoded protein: CASSLAFPYEQYF.

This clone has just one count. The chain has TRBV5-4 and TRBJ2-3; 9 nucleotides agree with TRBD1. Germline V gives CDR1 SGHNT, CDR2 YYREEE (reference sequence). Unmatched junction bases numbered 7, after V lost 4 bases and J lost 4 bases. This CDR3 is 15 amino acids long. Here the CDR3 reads CASSTGQGTADTQYF. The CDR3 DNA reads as TGTGCCAGCAGCACCGGACAGGGGACCGCAGATACGCAGTATTTT.

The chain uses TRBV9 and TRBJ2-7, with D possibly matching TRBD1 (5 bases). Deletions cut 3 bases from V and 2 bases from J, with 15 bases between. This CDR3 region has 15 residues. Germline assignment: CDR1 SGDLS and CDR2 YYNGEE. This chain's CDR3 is CASSAEDTSPYEQYF. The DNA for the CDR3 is TGTGCCAGCAGCGCCGAGGACACAAGCCCCTACGAGCAGTACTTC.

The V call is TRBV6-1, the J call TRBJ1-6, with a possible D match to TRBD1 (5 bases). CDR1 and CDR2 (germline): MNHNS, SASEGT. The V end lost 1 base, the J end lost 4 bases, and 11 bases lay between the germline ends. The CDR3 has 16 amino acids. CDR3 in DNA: TGTGCCAGCAGTGAAGAAGTCAGGGCTTATAATTCACCCCTCCACTTT. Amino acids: CASSEEVRAYNSPLHF.